This T cell receptor (beta chain) was sequenced for a study of shared clonotypes between healthy human individuals. TCRdb keeps only in-frame clones here, not all; method: immunoSEQ multiplex PCR. This table has 300,000 to 400,000 clones, around 86% appearing once. There are 17 residues in the CDR3. Germline values: CDR1 WNHNN, CDR2 SYGVQD (reference sequence). V dropped 7 bases and J dropped 10; count of bases not matched to a gene: 18. The source of this sequence is a man younger than 30 in good health. Sequenced input: memory CD8+ T cells sorted from blood. Subset here: CD45RO+ cells pooled with CCR7-negative TemRA cells. The V and J genes are TRBV10-1 and TRBJ2-1, with 11 positions matching TRBD2. CDR3 protein: CASIFWGSGRARLEQFF. CDR3 in DNA: TGCGCCAGCATCTTTTGGGGTAGCGGGAGGGCGCGGCTGGAGCAGTTCTTC.